A single sample gave rise to the 26 T cell receptor beta chains below, sequenced in a study of CXCR3-negative and CXCR3-positive naive CD8 T cells. With UMI labels, 5' RACE was used to prepare the TRB cDNA libraries. TCRdb reprocessed the 5' RACE reads, with one entry per CDR3 protein and no DNA. The listing records fewer than 7,000 distinct CDR3 sequences. Sequencing was carried out using naive CXCR3- CD8+ T cells from blood. Subset in this sample: CD45RO-CCR7+CD27+CD95- naive CD8+ T cells lacking CXCR3 (TNR3-). All receptors derive from a human donor in good health. Some clones in this sample may be carry-over from other donors' samples.

Frequency places this clonotype as medium-sized (0.01 to 0.1%). This chain joins TRBV29-1 and TRBJ2-3; TCRdb outputs TRBD2, but without DNA this stays unchecked. Looked up from germline, CDR1 is SQVTM and CDR2 is ANQGSEA. The CDR3 contains 11 residues. This chain's CDR3 is CSVEPSGTQYF.

Frequency places this clonotype as medium-sized. The chain combines TRBV9 with TRBJ2-2; TCRdb picks TRBD2, but there is no DNA to check that call. Germline V lookup: CDR1 SGDLS, CDR2 YYNGEE. CDR3 length equals 14 residues. CDR3 amino acids: CASSVGGDTGELFF. The full variable domain, rest sourced from reference TRBV9 and TRBJ2-2, is DSGVTQTPKHLITATGQRVTLRCSPRSGDLSVYWYQQSLDQGLQFLIQYYNGEERAKGNILERFSAQQFPDLHSELNLSSLELGDSALYFCASSVGGDTGELFFGEGSRLTVL.

V gene TRBV20-1 combines with J gene TRBJ2-7; the TCRdb D gene call, TRBD1, has no DNA to confirm it. The CDR3 covers 13 residues. Germline CDR1 and CDR2: DFQATT and SNEGSKA (reference sequence). The CDR3 sequence: CSAGPTGSYEQYF.

By frequency, this clonotype registers medium-sized. The CDR3 spells CASSSGNEQFF. The V and J genes are TRBV11-2 and TRBJ2-1. The CDR3 runs 11 residues. CDR1 is SGHAT, CDR2 FQNNGV, per germline.

V and J are TRBV29-1 and TRBJ1-2. The V gene's germline CDR1 is SQVTM and CDR2 ANQGSEA. The CDR3 runs to 11 residues. Here the CDR3 reads CSVAGWEGYTF.

This chain uses TRBV2 with TRBJ1-5; there is no DNA to check the TCRdb D call of TRBD1. This CDR3 is built from 15 residues. Germline V gene lookup returns CDR1 SNHLY and CDR2 FYNNEI. This CDR3 reads CASSDGDTSNQPQHF.

This clonotype is called medium-sized (0.01 to 0.1%) based on its frequency. The chain uses TRBV2 and TRBJ2-6; TCRdb lists TRBD1, though no DNA is available to test this call. Germline lookup yields CDR1 SNHLY and CDR2 FYNNEI. The CDR3 consists of 16 residues. The CDR3 reads CAVTGQGVSGANVLTF.

The rearrangement links TRBV27 to TRBJ2-7. The CDR3 extends over 13 amino acids. The germline V gene has CDR1 MNHEY and CDR2 SMNVEV (reference sequence). CDR3 amino acids: CASSASRLSEQYF.

This clonotype ranks as medium-sized in terms of frequency. This chain joins TRBV29-1 and TRBJ1-1; there is no DNA to check the TCRdb D call of TRBD1. CDR3 length equals 13 residues. Germline CDR1 SQVTM, CDR2 ANQGSEA. CDR3 residues: CSVTGTGNTEAFF.

CDR3 protein: CSAGTQETQYF. The J gene is TRBJ2-5, the V gene TRBV29-1; the D call of TRBD1 rests on TCRdb alone, since no DNA is present to check it. Per the germline V gene, CDR1 is SQVTM and CDR2 is ANQGSEA. The CDR3 is 11 amino acids.

Measured by frequency, this clonotype is medium-sized. The CDR3 loop is CATSGWGQAHVYEQYF. J is TRBJ2-7 and V is TRBV15; TCRdb lists TRBD1, though no DNA is available to test this call. CDR1 and CDR2 from the germline V gene are LNHNV and YYDKDF (reference sequence). This CDR3 is built from 16 residues.

This clonotype is called medium-sized based on its frequency. The rearrangement joins TRBV7-8 to TRBJ2-7; TCRdb's D gene call, TRBD1, goes unchecked for lack of DNA. Looked up from germline, CDR1 is SGHVS and CDR2 is FQNEAQ. The CDR3 is 16 residues long. CDR3 sequence reads: CASSSMPVTGVYEQYF.

This chain connects TRBV29-1 to TRBJ1-2. CDR3 size: 13 residues. Germline V gene data show CDR1 as SQVTM and CDR2 as ANQGSEA. CDR3: CSAPSAPNYGYTF.

By frequency, this clonotype is medium-sized. The gene calls are TRBV25-1 and TRBJ2-5. The CDR3 is made up of 12 amino acids. Germline CDR1 and CDR2: MGHDK and SYGVNS. The CDR3: CASSENQETQYF.

The CDR3 reads CASSPNRRAGEAFF. The chain joins TRBV19 to TRBJ1-1; TCRdb's D call, TRBD1, is unchecked because there is no DNA. The CDR3 is 14 amino acids. CDR1 is LNHDA and CDR2 is SQIVND in the germline V gene (reference sequence).

This chain connects TRBV12-3 or TRBV12-4 to TRBJ2-3; no DNA is available, so the TRBD2 call from TCRdb remains unchecked. The CDR3 spans 16 residues. This CDR3 is CASSPAVAGAQDTQYF.

This clonotype ranks as medium-sized in terms of frequency. The chain combines TRBV27 with TRBJ2-7; TCRdb gives TRBD1 as the D gene, but with no DNA this cannot be confirmed. The CDR3 runs 14 residues. Germline lookup yields CDR1 MNHEY and CDR2 SMNVEV (reference sequence). The CDR3 sequence: CASSLRGSYYEQYF.

The J gene is TRBJ2-3, the V gene TRBV2; TCRdb's D call, TRBD1, is unchecked because there is no DNA. Germline lookup yields CDR1 SNHLY and CDR2 FYNNEI. The CDR3 loop spans 13 amino acids. The CDR3 sequence: CASTSGGTDTQYF. Full variable domain (remainder filled in from reference TRBV2 and TRBJ2-3): EPEVTQTPSHQVTQMGQEVILRCVPISNHLYFYWYRQILGQKVEFLVSFYNNEISEKSEIFDDQFSVERPDGSNFTLKIRSTKLEDSAMYFCASTSGGTDTQYFGPGTRLTVL.

The rearrangement joins TRBV21-1 to TRBJ1-6; lacking DNA, the TRBD1 call made by TCRdb goes unchecked. TRBV21-1 is flagged as a pseudogene. The CDR3 consists of 15 residues. The CDR3 loop is CASTGTGAHNSPLHF.

The chain employs TRBV7-8 and TRBJ2-3. Looked up from germline, CDR1 is SGHVS and CDR2 is FQNEAQ. This CDR3 contains 13 residues. The CDR3 region is CASGGENTDTQYF.

By frequency, this clonotype registers medium-sized. V and J are TRBV4-3 and TRBJ1-2; TCRdb outputs TRBD1, but without DNA this stays unchecked. In germline, CDR1 is LGHNA, CDR2 YSLEER. The CDR3 has 16 amino acids. The CDR3 region is CASSQLRGQEDYGYTF.

The CDR3 loop reads CASSFEGDTEAFF. This chain links TRBV27 with TRBJ1-1; TCRdb's assignment of TRBD1 cannot be checked, as there is no DNA. Per germline, CDR1 MNHEY and CDR2 SMNVEV (reference sequence). The CDR3 spans 13 residues.

This chain links TRBV9 with TRBJ2-7; absent DNA, TCRdb's TRBD2 call cannot be checked. This CDR3 comprises 14 residues. CDR1 SGDLS and CDR2 YYNGEE come from the germline V gene. The CDR3: CASSVGPPEYEQYF.

In terms of frequency, this clonotype is medium-sized (0.01 to 0.1%). V gene TRBV20-1 combines with J gene TRBJ1-3; TCRdb names TRBD1, which stays unverified in the absence of DNA. This CDR3 is built from 15 residues. In germline, CDR1 is DFQATT, CDR2 SNEGSKA (reference sequence). CDR3 sequence reads: CSARSRDEGGNTIYF.

In terms of frequency, this clonotype is medium-sized. V is TRBV13 and J is TRBJ2-1; TCRdb picks TRBD1, but there is no DNA to check that call. Germline CDR1 PRHDT, CDR2 FYEKMQ (reference sequence). This CDR3 is built from 16 residues. CDR3: CASSPGQGLGHNEQFF.

The V and J genes are TRBV29-1 and TRBJ2-7; as DNA is missing, the TRBD1 call by TCRdb cannot be tested. CDR1 SQVTM and CDR2 ANQGSEA come from the germline V gene. The CDR3 runs 12 residues. This CDR3 reads CSVVRGDYEQYF.